These 28 T cell receptor beta chains share one sample of origin, sequenced in a study of T cells in Graves' hyperthyroidism and ophthalmopathy. Amplification of TCR beta CDR3 regions used RNA as the template. The TCR CDR3 was amplified in a first-round RT-PCR using the HTBI primer set. TCRdb independently ran MiXCR on the multiplex PCR reads; one entry per CDR3 protein. Of just over 550,000 distinct CDR3 sequences listed, 40% to 55% were seen once; the top ten hold roughly 8.2%. The material sequenced was peripheral blood or thyroid tissue (not recorded which). The source of these receptors is a woman younger than 35 with Graves' hyperthyroidism.

This clonotype was recorded at least ten times. The V call is TRBV24-1, the J call TRBJ1-1; D is perhaps TRBD1 (5 bases). The ends were cut back, 7 bases at V and 2 bases at J, with 13 bases in the middle. From germline, CDR1 is KGHDR and CDR2 SFDVKD. The CDR3 extends over 14 amino acids. The CDR3 nucleotides are TGTGCCACCAGGTCGGGGCCGGTCAACACTGAAGCTTTCTTT. Translated: CATRSGPVNTEAFF.

The rearrangement links TRBV6-1 to TRBJ1-3, with D possibly being TRBD1 (5 bases). CDR3 length equals 15 residues. CDR1 MNHNS and CDR2 SASEGT come from the germline V gene. Trimming took off 4 bases at V and 3 bases at J, with 13 bases between the two ends. CDR3 sequence (DNA): TGTGCCAGCAGTGTGCCCGGGGACGGTGGAAACACCATATATTTT. Its protein product is CASSVPGDGGNTIYF.

Only one count was recorded for this clonotype. V usage is TRBV5-1 and J usage is TRBJ1-2; TRBD1 matches 12 bases. Germline CDR1 is SGHRS and CDR2 is YFSETQ. V lost 4 bases and J lost 3; bases outside the gene matches: 7. CDR3 size: 16 residues. In nucleotides, the CDR3 is TGCGCCAGCAGCACGGGGGGGACAGGGGGCGACTATGGCTACACCTTC. As protein: CASSTGGTGGDYGYTF. The complete variable domain, with remaining parts taken from reference TRBV5-1 and TRBJ1-2, reads KAGVTQTPRYLIKTRGQQVTLSCSPISGHRSVSWYQQTPGQGLQFLFEYFSETQRNKGNFPGRFSGRQFSNSRSEMNVSTLELGDSALYLCASSTGGTGGDYGYTFGSGTRLTVV.

In its sample, this clonotype was seen many times. The CDR3 spells CASSGGGSTEAFF. CDR3 DNA: TGTGCCAGCAGTGGCGGCGGGAGCACTGAAGCTTTCTTT. The V and J genes are TRBV2 and TRBJ1-1; no clear D gene. The CDR3 totals 13 residues. V was cut by 4 bases and J by 4 bases, with 10 bases left in between. Per the germline V gene, CDR1 is SNHLY and CDR2 is FYNNEI.

The chain has TRBV10-3 and TRBJ1-2; TRBD1 is a possible D gene (6 bases). V was clipped by 10 bases and J by 1 base, with 16 bases between them. Germline V CDR1 and CDR2: ENHRY, SYGVKD. This CDR3 comprises 14 residues. The CDR3 here is CASSPGDLNYGYTF. The CDR3 nucleotides are TGTGCCAGCTCACCAGGGGATCTTAACTATGGCTACACCTTC.

This chain links TRBV7-3 with TRBJ1-6; 7 nucleotides align to TRBD1. The CDR3 consists of 16 residues. Germline V CDR1 and CDR2: SGHTA, FQGTGA. Trimming cost V 3 bases and J 3 bases; bases outside gene matches: 5. The CDR3 sequence is CASSLERGHYNSPLHF. CDR3 in DNA: TGTGCCAGCAGCTTGGAGAGGGGGCACTATAATTCACCCCTCCACTTT.

This clonotype showed up just a few times. This chain uses TRBV6-5 with TRBJ1-1; a possible D gene is TRBD1 (6 bases). This CDR3 region has 16 residues. CDR1 is MNHEY and CDR2 is SVGAGI in the germline V gene. V gave up 2 bases and J gave up 9 bases, with 22 bases separating them. The CDR3 loop reads CASSYGGGLGAAQAFF. The DNA of the CDR3 is TGTGCCAGCAGTTACGGTGGGGGGCTGGGAGCGGCACAAGCTTTCTTT.

At least ten counts were recorded for this clonotype. V is TRBV10-3 and J is TRBJ2-7, with a possible D match to TRBD2 (6 bases). The length of the CDR3 is 13 residues. Germline lookup yields CDR1 ENHRY and CDR2 SYGVKD. With 3 bases removed from V and 3 bases from J, the gap between germline ends came to 9 bases. For the CDR3, the DNA is TGTGCCATCAGTGAAGCCGGGGGCTACGAGCAGTACTTC. Protein product: CAISEAGGYEQYF.

V and J are TRBV11-2 and TRBJ1-5; 8 bases are shared with TRBD1. This CDR3 is 11 amino acids long. Germline CDR1 SGHAT, CDR2 FQNNGV. Trimming removed 8 bases from V and 14 bases from J; junction bases left unmatched: 8. DNA for the CDR3: TGTGCCAGCCGGGACAGGACCTACGAGCATTTT. Translating it yields CASRDRTYEHF.

This chain links TRBV20-1 with TRBJ2-7; D not certain. CDR3 length: 13 amino acids. Trimming took off 6 bases at V and 1 base at J, with 13 bases between the two ends. Germline V CDR1 and CDR2: DFQATT, SNEGSKA (reference sequence). The CDR3 DNA sequence: TGCAGTGCCATCGGGCTGGGTTCCTACGAGCAGTACTTC. This encodes CSAIGLGSYEQYF.

The genes are TRBV10-3 and TRBJ2-2; 10 nucleotides align to TRBD1. Germline CDR1 ENHRY, CDR2 SYGVKD. This CDR3 has 16 residues. V lost 5 bases to trimming and J lost 4 bases; unmatched junction nucleotides: 7. The CDR3 DNA reads as TGTGCCATCAGTTTAGGGACAGGGGCGAGCACCGGGGAGCTGTTTTTT. Protein product: CAISLGTGASTGELFF.

Comment on this clonotype: Without the conserved terminal phenylalanine or tryptophan, this CDR3 likely stems from a read error. It is unclear where the CDR3 begins or ends on the DNA, so no DNA is shown, and the CDR3 is as TCRdb lists it. The V gene is TRBV25-1, the J gene TRBJ1-3; whether TRBD1, the table's D call, matches the DNA was not checked. Both ends counted, the CDR3 spans 11 residues. The germline gives CDR1 MGHDK, CDR2 SYGVNS. The CDR3: CASSEWTGVSV.

This clonotype was seen a few times. DNA for the CDR3: TGCAGTGCTGGGTATCAGGGCGCCTATGGCTACACCTTC. As protein: CSAGYQGAYGYTF. This chain uses TRBV20-1 with TRBJ1-2, with D maybe TRBD1 (5 bases). Germline V gene lookup returns CDR1 DFQATT and CDR2 SNEGSKA (reference sequence). The V and J ends lost 5 bases and 4 bases respectively, with 14 bases between them. The CDR3 totals 13 residues.

This rearrangement joins TRBV11-2 to TRBJ2-7; tentative D call: TRBD2 (6 bases). The V gene's germline CDR1 is SGHAT and CDR2 FQNNGV. V was clipped by 6 bases and J by 0 bases, with 15 bases between them. The length of the CDR3 is 15 residues. Here the CDR3 reads CASSLEGKGSYEQYF. Here the CDR3 DNA reads TGTGCCAGCAGTTTGGAGGGGAAGGGCTCCTACGAGCAGTACTTC.

This clonotype appeared a few times. CDR3 residues: CASSARFAGELFF. The DNA of the CDR3 is TGTGCCAGCAGCGCCCGCTTCGCCGGGGAGCTGTTTTTT. The V call is TRBV7-2, the J call TRBJ2-2; D is uncertain. This CDR3 is built from 13 residues. The germline gives CDR1 SGHTA, CDR2 FQGNSA. Trimming stripped 5 bases from V and 6 bases from J, with 10 bases between.

This clonotype was picked up a small number of times. The gene calls are TRBV7-2 and TRBJ1-2; D unresolved. This CDR3 comprises 16 residues. CDR1 is SGHTA, CDR2 FQGNSA, per germline. Trimming took off 5 bases at V and 3 bases at J, with 19 bases between the two ends. The CDR3 is CASSRAGDWLDYGYTF. The CDR3, as DNA: TGTGCCAGCAGCCGCGCCGGGGATTGGTTGGACTATGGCTACACCTTC.

In this sample, this clonotype turned up a few times. This rearrangement joins TRBV14 to TRBJ2-7; 10 nucleotides line up with TRBD2. Germline lookup yields CDR1 SGHDN and CDR2 FVKESK. The ends lost 1 base at V and 7 bases at J; junction bases unmatched: 4. The CDR3 extends over 14 amino acids. CDR3 sequence: CASSQGTSGMEQYF. In DNA form, the CDR3 reads TGTGCCAGCAGCCAAGGGACTAGCGGAATGGAGCAGTACTTC.

A word on this clonotype: A read error may account for a junction end that differs from germline. The chain combines TRBV7-7 with TRBJ2-7; TRBD1 aligns across 10 bases. The CDR3 has 19 residues. The germline V gene has CDR1 SSHAT and CDR2 FNYEAQ (reference sequence). The CDR3 DNA reads TGTGCTAGCAGCTTAGCTAGGACAGGGGGAAAGGATATCGTCTACGAGCAGTACTTC. It is translated as CASSLARTGGKDIVYEQYF.

This clonotype was seen a handful of times. This may arise from a read error, as a much more abundant clone is one base away. The V gene is TRBV25-1, the J gene TRBJ2-5; D might be TRBD1 or TRBD2, each matching 5 bases. The CDR3 has 15 residues. Germline CDR1 and CDR2: MGHDK and SYGVNS. V lost 5 bases and J 5 bases, leaving 18 bases between the germline ends. The chain's CDR3 is CASSLPGRRMETQYF. The CDR3 bases are TGTGCCAGCAGTCTCCCGGGACGGAGGATGGAGACCCAGTACTTC. The full variable domain, rest sourced from reference TRBV25-1 and TRBJ2-5, is EADIYQTPRYLVIGTGKKITLECSQTMGHDKMYWYQQDPGMELHLIHYSYGVNSTEKGDLSSESTVSRIRTEHFPLTLESARPSHTSQYLCASSLPGRRMETQYFGPGTRLLVL.

The CDR3 protein is CASSAAVETQYF. CDR3 DNA sequence: TGTGCCAGCAGTGCCGCGGTCGAGACCCAGTACTTC. The rearrangement links TRBV2 to TRBJ2-5; D is unclear. This CDR3 comprises 12 residues. Trimming removed 4 bases at V and 5 bases at J, with 8 bases between. The germline V gene encodes CDR1 SNHLY and CDR2 FYNNEI.

The chain links TRBV20-1 to TRBJ2-2; 10 bases map to TRBD2. The CDR3 is 17 amino acids. CDR1 and CDR2 (germline): DFQATT, SNEGSKA (reference sequence). After removal of 1 base from V and 0 bases from J, the junction contained 5 bases not matched to a gene. The CDR3 sequence is CSARAPGLAANTGELFF. In nucleotides, the CDR3 is TGCAGTGCTAGAGCTCCCGGACTAGCGGCGAACACCGGGGAGCTGTTTTTT.

The chain couples TRBV19 to TRBJ1-1; D uncertain. The germline CDR1 and CDR2 sequences are LNHDA and SQIVND (reference sequence). This CDR3 is 13 amino acids long. The V and J ends lost 7 bases and 3 bases respectively, with 12 bases between them. The CDR3 sequence is CASTLTLYTEAFF. In nucleotides, the CDR3 is TGTGCCAGTACCCTGACACTTTACACTGAAGCTTTCTTT.

The table lists this clonotype with many counts. The CDR3 bases are TGTGCCACCAGTGACTCCGGGACAGGGAAGAATCAGCCCCAGCATTTT. Residues: CATSDSGTGKNQPQHF. The J gene is TRBJ1-5, the V gene TRBV24-1; 9 bases are shared with TRBD1. Germline values: CDR1 KGHDR, CDR2 SFDVKD. V was pared by 4 bases and J by 4 bases, with 7 bases of the junction left unmatched. This CDR3 is 16 amino acids long.

A few counts support this clonotype. This chain links TRBV7-8 with TRBJ2-7, with 10 bases identical to TRBD2. Unmatched junction bases numbered 9, after V lost 5 bases and J lost 5 bases. The CDR3 runs 15 residues. Germline-derived CDR1 and CDR2 are SGHVS and FQNEAQ. CDR3 in DNA: TGTGCCAGCAGCCAAGAAAGGCTAGCGGGAGACGAGCAGTACTTC. This gives the protein CASSQERLAGDEQYF.

The V and J genes are TRBV6-5 and TRBJ1-1, with a weak D call TRBD1 (6 bases). The CDR3 consists of 16 residues. Trimming took 4 bases from V and 5 from J, leaving 20 bases between them. Germline V CDR1 and CDR2: MNHEY, SVGAGI. The CDR3 DNA is TGTGCCAGCAGTTTATTTCAATCCCCTCAGGGGACTGAAGCTTTCTTT. This gives the protein CASSLFQSPQGTEAFF.

This clonotype was recorded a few times. This CDR3 is CASIRGIPKIDEAFF. DNA for the CDR3: TGTGCCAGCATACGCGGGATACCCAAGATAGATGAAGCTTTCTTT. The V call is TRBV2, the J call TRBJ1-1; D remains ambiguous. CDR1 is SNHLY and CDR2 is FYNNEI in the germline V gene. V gave up 7 bases and J gave up 7 bases, with 22 bases separating them. The CDR3 is 15 residues long.

This clonotype was picked up one time. V and J are TRBV24-1 and TRBJ1-2; D perhaps matches TRBD1 (5 bases). V dropped 6 bases and J dropped 11 bases, with 15 bases sitting between them. Per germline, CDR1 KGHDR and CDR2 SFDVKD. This CDR3 region has 12 residues. The CDR3: CATSSGTAGYTF. The CDR3 DNA reads as TGTGCCACCAGTAGCGGGACCGCGGGGTACACCTTC.

The V gene is TRBV7-6, the J gene TRBJ2-7; 8 positions agree with TRBD2. The DNA matches TRBJ2-1 better at its end, which makes the J call doubtful. Per germline, CDR1 SGHVS and CDR2 FNYEAQ. The CDR3 is 15 amino acids. CDR3 protein: CASSPGLAEYNEQFF. The CDR3 region has the DNA TGTGCCAGCAGCCCCGGACTAGCTGAATACAATGAGCAGTTCTTC.